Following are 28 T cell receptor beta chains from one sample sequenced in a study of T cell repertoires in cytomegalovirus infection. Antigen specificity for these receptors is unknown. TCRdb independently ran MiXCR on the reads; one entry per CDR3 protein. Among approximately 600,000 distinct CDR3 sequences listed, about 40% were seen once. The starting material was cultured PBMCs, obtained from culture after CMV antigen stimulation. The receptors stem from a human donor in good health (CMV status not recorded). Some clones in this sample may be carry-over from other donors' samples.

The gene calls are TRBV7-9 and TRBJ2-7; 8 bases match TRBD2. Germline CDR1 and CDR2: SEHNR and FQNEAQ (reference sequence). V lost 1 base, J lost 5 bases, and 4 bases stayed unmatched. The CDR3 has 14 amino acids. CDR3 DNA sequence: TGTGCCAGCAGCTTAGGTGGCGGGAGGAACGAGCAGTACTTC. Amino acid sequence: CASSLGGGRNEQYF.

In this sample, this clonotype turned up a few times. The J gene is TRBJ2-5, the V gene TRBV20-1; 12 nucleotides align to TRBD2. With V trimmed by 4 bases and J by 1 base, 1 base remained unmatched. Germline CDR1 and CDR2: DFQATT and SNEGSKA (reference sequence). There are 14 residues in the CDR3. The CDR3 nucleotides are TGCAGTGCTACGACTAGCGGGAGCCAAGAGACCCAGTACTTC. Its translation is CSATTSGSQETQYF.

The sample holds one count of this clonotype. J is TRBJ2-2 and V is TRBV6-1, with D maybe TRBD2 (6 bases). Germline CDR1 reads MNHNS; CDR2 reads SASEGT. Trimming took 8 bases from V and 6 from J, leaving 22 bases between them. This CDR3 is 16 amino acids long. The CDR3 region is CASEPLAVTGAGELFF. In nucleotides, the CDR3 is TGTGCCAGCGAACCGTTAGCTGTGACGGGAGCCGGGGAGCTGTTTTTT.

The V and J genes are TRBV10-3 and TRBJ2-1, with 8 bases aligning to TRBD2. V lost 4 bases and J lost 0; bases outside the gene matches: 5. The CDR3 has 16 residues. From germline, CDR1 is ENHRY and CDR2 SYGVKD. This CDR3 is CAISVTGGSSYNEQFF. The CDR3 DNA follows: TGTGCCATCAGTGTCACGGGAGGGTCCTCCTACAATGAGCAGTTCTTC.

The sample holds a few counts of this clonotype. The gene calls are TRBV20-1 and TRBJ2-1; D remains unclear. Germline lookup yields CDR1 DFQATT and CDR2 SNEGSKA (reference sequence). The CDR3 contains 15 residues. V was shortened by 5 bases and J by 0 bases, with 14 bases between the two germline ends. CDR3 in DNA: TGCAGTGCTGAAGGTGGGTCCGTCTCCTACAATGAGCAGTTCTTC. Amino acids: CSAEGGSVSYNEQFF.

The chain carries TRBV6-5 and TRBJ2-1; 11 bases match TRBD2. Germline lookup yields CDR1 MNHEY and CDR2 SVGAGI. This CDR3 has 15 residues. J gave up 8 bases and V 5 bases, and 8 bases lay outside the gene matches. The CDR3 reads CASSVTSGRGYEQFF. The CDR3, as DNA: TGTGCCAGCAGTGTAACTAGCGGGAGAGGGTATGAGCAGTTCTTC.

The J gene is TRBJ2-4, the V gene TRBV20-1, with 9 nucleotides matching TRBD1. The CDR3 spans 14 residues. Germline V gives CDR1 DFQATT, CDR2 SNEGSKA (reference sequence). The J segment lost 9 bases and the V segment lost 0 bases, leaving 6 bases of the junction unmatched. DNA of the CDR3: TGCAGTGCTAGAGAACCGGGACAGGGAAGCATTCAGTACTTC. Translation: CSAREPGQGSIQYF.

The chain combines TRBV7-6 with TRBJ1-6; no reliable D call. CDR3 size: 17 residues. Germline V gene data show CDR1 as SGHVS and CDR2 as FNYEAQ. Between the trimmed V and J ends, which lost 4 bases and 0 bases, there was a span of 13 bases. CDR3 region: CASSSRTESSYNSPLHF. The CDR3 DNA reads TGTGCCAGCAGCTCGCGGACGGAAAGCTCCTATAATTCACCCCTCCACTTT.

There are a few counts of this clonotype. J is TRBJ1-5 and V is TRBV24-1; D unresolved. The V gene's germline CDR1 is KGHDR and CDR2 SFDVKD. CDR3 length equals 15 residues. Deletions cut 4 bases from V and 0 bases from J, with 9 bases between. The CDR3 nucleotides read TGTGCCACCAGTGAACCACATATTAGCAATCAGCCCCAGCATTTT. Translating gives CATSEPHISNQPQHF.

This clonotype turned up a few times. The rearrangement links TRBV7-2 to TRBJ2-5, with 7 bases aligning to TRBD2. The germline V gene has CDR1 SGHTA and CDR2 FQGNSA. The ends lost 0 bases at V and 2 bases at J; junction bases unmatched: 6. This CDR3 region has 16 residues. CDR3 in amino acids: CASSLAGLAAQETQYF. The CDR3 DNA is TGTGCCAGCAGCTTAGCAGGGCTAGCGGCTCAAGAGACCCAGTACTTC.

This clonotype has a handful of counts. CDR3 DNA: TGCGCCAGCAGCCAAGATGGGACAGGGGTTGGCGATGAGCAGTTCTTC. It is translated as CASSQDGTGVGDEQFF. This rearrangement joins TRBV4-3 to TRBJ2-1, with TRBD1 matching over 10 bases. V lost 0 bases, J lost 8 bases, and 7 bases stayed unmatched. The germline V gene has CDR1 LGHNA and CDR2 YSLEER. CDR3 size: 16 residues.

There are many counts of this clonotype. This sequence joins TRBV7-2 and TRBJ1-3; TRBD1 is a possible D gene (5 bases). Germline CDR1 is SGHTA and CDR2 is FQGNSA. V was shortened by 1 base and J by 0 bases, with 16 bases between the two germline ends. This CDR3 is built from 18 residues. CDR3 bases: TGTGCCAGCAGCTTAGAAGGTGTAAGGGGCAGCTCTGGAAACACCATATATTTT. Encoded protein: CASSLEGVRGSSGNTIYF.

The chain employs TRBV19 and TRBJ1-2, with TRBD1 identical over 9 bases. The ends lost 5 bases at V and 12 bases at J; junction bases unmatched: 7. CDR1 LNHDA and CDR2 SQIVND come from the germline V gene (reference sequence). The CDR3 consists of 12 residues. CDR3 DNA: TGTGCCAGTAGTGTCGGGGGACAGGGTAACACCTTC. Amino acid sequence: CASSVGGQGNTF.

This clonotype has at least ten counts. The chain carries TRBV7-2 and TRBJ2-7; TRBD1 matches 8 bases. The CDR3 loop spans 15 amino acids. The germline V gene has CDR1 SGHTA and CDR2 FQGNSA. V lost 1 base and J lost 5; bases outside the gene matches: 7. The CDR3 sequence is CASSLVGQGAHEQYF. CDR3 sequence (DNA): TGTGCCAGCAGCTTAGTGGGGCAGGGGGCCCACGAGCAGTACTTC.

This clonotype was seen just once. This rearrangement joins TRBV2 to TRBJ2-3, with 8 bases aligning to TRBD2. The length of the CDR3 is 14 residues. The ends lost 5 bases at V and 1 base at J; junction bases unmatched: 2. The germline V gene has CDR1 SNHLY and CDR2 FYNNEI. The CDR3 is CASSWRGGTDTQYF. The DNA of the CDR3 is TGTGCCAGCAGTTGGCGGGGGGGCACAGATACGCAGTATTTT.

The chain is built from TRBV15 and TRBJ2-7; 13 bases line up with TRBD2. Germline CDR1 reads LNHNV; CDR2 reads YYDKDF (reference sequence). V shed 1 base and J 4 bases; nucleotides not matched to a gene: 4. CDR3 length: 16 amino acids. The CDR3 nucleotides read TGTGCCACCAGCAGAGCACGGACTAGCGGGAGTTACGAGCAGTACTTC. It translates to CATSRARTSGSYEQYF.

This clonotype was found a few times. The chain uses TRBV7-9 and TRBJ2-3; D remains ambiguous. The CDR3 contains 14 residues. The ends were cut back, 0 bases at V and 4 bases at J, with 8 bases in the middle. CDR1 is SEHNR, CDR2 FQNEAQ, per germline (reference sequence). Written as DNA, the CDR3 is TGTGCCAGCAGCTTAGCAACGGCCGCAGATACGCAGTATTTT. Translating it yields CASSLATAADTQYF.

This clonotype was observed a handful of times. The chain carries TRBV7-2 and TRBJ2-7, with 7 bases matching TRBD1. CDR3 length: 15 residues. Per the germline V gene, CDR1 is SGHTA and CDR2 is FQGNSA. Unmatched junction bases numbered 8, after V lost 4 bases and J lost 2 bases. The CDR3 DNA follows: TGTGCCAGCAGCTCGACGACAGGGATCCCCTACGAGCAGTACTTC. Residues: CASSSTTGIPYEQYF.

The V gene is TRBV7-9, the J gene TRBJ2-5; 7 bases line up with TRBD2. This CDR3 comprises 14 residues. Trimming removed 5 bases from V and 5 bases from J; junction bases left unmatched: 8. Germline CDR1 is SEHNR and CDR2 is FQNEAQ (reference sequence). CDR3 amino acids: CASSPGYGGETQYF. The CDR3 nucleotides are TGTGCCAGCAGCCCTGGTTACGGGGGGGAGACCCAGTACTTC.

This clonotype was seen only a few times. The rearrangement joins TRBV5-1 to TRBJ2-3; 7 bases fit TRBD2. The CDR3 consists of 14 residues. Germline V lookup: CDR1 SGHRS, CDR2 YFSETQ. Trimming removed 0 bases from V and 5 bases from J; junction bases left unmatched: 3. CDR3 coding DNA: TGCGCCAGCAGCTTGGTAGCGGGCGTAGATACGCAGTATTTT. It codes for CASSLVAGVDTQYF.

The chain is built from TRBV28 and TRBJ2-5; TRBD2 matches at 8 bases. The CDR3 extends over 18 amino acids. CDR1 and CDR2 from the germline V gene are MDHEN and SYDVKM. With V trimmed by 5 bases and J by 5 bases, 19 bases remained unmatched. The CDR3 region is CASSPPGGGGYHRETQYF. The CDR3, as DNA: TGTGCCAGCAGTCCCCCTGGGGGCGGGGGGTACCACCGGGAGACCCAGTACTTC. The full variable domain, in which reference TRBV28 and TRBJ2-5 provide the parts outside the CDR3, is DVKVTQSSRYLVKRTGEKVFLECVQDMDHENMFWYRQDPGLGLRLIYFSYDVKMKEKGDIPEGYSVSREKKERFSLILESASTNQTSMYLCASSPPGGGGYHRETQYFGPGTRLLVL.

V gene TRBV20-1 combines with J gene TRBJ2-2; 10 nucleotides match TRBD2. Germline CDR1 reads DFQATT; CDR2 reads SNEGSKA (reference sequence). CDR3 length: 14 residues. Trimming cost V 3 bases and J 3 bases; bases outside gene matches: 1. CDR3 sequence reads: CSASTSGDTGELFF. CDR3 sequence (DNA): TGCAGTGCTAGCACTAGCGGGGACACCGGGGAGCTGTTTTTT.

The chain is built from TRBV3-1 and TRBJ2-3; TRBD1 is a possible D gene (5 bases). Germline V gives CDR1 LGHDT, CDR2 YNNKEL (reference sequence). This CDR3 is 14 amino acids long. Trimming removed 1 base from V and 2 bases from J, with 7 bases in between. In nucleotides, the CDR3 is TGTGCCAGCAGCCAAGCCAGGGACACAGATACGCAGTATTTT. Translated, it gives CASSQARDTDTQYF.

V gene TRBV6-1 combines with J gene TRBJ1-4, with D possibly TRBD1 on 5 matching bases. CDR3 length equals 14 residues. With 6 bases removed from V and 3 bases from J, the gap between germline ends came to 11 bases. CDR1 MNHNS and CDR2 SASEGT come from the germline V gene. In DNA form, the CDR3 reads TGTGCCAGCAGCCGAACAGGCGCTAATGAAAAACTGTTTTTT. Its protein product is CASSRTGANEKLFF.

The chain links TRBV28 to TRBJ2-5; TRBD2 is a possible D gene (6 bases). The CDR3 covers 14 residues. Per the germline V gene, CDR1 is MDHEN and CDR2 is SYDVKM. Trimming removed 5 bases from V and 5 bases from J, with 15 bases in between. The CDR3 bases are TGTGCCAGCAGTGGGACGGGAGACATGGAGACCCAGTACTTC. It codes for CASSGTGDMETQYF.

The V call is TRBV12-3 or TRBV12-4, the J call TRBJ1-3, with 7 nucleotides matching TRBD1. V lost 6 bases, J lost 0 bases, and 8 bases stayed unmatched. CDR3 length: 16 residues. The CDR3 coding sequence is TGTGCCAGCAGCGGGACAGCCTACAGCTCTGGAAACACCATATATTTT. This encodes CASSGTAYSSGNTIYF.

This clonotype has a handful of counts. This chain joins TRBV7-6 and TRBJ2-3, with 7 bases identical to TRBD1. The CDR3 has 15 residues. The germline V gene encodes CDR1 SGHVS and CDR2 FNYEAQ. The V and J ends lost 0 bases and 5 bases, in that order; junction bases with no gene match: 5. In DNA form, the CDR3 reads TGTGCCAGCAGCTTAGCTTTCCAGGGGGAAGATACGCAGTATTTT. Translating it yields CASSLAFQGEDTQYF.

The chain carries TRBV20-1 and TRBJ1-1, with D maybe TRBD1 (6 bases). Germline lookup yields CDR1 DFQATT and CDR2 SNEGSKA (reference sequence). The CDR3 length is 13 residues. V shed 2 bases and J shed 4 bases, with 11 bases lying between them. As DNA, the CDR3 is TGCAGTGCTAGACTGGAGGGGGGCACTGAAGCTTTCTTT. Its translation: CSARLEGGTEAFF.